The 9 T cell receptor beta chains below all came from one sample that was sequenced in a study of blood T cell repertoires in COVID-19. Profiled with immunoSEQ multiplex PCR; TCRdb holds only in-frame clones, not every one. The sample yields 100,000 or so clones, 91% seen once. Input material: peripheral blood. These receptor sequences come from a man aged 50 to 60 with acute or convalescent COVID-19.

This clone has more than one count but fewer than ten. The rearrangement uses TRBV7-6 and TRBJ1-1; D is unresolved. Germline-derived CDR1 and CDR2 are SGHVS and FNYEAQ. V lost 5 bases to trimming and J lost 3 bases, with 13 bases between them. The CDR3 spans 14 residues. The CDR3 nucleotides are TGTGCCAGCAGCCCAACTACCGGGGACACTGAAGCTTTCTTT. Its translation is CASSPTTGDTEAFF.

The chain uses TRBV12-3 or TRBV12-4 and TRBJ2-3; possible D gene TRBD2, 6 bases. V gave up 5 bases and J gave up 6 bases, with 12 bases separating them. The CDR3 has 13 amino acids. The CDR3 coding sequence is TGTGCCAGCAGTACCAGCAGCGGGGATACGCAGTATTTT. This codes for CASSTSSGDTQYF.

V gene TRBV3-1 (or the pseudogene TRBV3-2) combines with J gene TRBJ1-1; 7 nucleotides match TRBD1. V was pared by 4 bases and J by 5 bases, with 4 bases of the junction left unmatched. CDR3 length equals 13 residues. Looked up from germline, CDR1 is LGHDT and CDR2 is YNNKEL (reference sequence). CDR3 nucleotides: TGTGCCAGCAGCCTAGGGGGCGCGACTGAAGCTTTCTTT. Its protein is CASSLGGATEAFF.

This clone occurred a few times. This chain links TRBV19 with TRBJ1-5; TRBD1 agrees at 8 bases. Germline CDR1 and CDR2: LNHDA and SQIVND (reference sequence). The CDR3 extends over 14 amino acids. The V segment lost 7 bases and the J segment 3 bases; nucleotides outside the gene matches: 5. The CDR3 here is CASTSQGVNQPQHF. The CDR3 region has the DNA TGTGCCAGTACCTCACAGGGGGTCAATCAGCCCCAGCATTTT. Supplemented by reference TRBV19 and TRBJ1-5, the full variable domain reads DGGITQSPKYLFRKEGQNVTLSCEQNLNHDAMYWYRQDPGQGLRLIYYSQIVNDFQKGDIAEGYSVSREKKESFPLTVTSAQKNPTAFYLCASTSQGVNQPQHFGDGTRLSIL.

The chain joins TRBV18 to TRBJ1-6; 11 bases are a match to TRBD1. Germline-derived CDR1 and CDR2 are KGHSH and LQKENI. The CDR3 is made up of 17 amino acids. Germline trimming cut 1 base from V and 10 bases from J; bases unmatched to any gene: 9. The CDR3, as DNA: TGTGCCAGCTCACCACTCTCCGGACAGGGGGCTGAATCACCCCTCCACTTT. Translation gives CASSPLSGQGAESPLHF.

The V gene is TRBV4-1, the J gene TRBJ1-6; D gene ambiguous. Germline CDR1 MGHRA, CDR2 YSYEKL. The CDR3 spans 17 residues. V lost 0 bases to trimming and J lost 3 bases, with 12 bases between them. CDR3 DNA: TGCGCCAGCAGCCAAGATTTCAGGCAGAGCTATAATTCACCCCTCCACTTT. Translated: CASSQDFRQSYNSPLHF.

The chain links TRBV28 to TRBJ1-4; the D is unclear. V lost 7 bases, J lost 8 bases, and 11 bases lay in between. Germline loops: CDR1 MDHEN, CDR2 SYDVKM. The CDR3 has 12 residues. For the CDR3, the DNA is TGTGCCAGCAATTCAAGGAGGGAAAAACTGTTTTTT. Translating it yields CASNSRREKLFF.

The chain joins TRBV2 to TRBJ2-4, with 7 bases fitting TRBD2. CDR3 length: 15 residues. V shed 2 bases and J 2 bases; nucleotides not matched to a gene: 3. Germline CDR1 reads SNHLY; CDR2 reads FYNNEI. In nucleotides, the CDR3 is TGTGCCAGCAGTGAATTGGGGGGGACCAAAAACATTCAGTACTTC. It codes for CASSELGGTKNIQYF.

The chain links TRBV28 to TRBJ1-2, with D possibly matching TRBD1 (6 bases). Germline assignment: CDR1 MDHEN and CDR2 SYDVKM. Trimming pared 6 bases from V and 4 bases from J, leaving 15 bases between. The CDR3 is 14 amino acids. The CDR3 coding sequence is TGTGCCAGCAGGACAGGCGAATTTTCCTATGGCTACACCTTC. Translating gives CASRTGEFSYGYTF.